This T cell receptor (beta chain) is from a study of graft-versus-host responses after intestinal transplantation. The wider study: Recipients got multivisceral, liver-intestinal, or isolated intestinal transplants. Anti-thymocyte globulin induction preceded around 3 years of tacrolimus and steroid maintenance in all recipients.

Notes on the study in general: Those patients showing graft-donor T cell macrochimerism displayed high graft-versus-host to host-versus-graft clonal ratios in allografts. GvH clones were identified in recipient marrow, with some first appearing in ileum or blood.

Turning to this clone: The target antigen is unknown.

The germline V and J ends were trimmed by 3 bases and 5 bases, with 14 bases remaining between them. The CDR3 extends over 14 amino acids. Germline CDR1 reads MGHDK; CDR2 reads SYGVNS. The table came from immunoSEQ multiplex PCR; TCRdb's copy has only in-frame clones and leaves some out. The data show 35,000 to 45,000 clones, with roughly 89% seen just once and 7% to 7.5% held by the top ten. V is TRBV25-1 and J is TRBJ2-7; D might be TRBD1 (5 bases). Sequencing used PBMCs, obtained about 270 days after transplant. This receptor was obtained from a human patient who received an intestinal transplant, so some T cells may come from the graft donor. The CDR3 loop is CASSDLAGRNEQYF. In nucleotides, the CDR3 is TGTGCCAGCAGTGACTTGGCAGGGCGCAACGAGCAGTACTTC.